One and the same sample provided the 16 T cell receptor beta chains below, sequenced in a study of shared clonotypes between healthy human individuals. TCRdb's copy holds only in-frame clones and misses some; the assay was immunoSEQ multiplex PCR. Among approximately 88,000 clones, 60% to 75% were seen once, and the ten largest hold around half. Sequencing input: memory CD8+ T cells sorted from blood. Subset in this sample: CD45RO+ cells pooled with CCR7-negative TemRA cells. These receptors originate from a young man in good health.

The chain couples TRBV5-4 to TRBJ2-3, with 7 bases lining up with TRBD1. Germline V CDR1 and CDR2: SGHNT, YYREEE (reference sequence). This CDR3 has 16 residues. Unmatched junction bases numbered 10, after V lost 6 bases and J lost 0 bases. The CDR3: CASTPRDSRSTDTQYF. CDR3 DNA: TGTGCCAGCACCCCTAGGGACAGCCGGAGCACAGATACGCAGTATTTT.

The rearrangement joins TRBV21-1 to TRBJ2-3; the D call of TRBD2 is as the table states it, not checked on the DNA. TRBV21-1 has pseudogene status. The CDR3 spans 20 residues. The CDR3 nucleotides read TGTGCCAGCAGCAAACCCCCAGGACTAGCGGGAGTAGCCCCACCAAATACGCAGTATTTT. Translation gives CASSKPPGLAGVAPPNTQYF.

This clone has a count of ten or more. CDR3 sequence (DNA): TGTGCCAGCAGTTTAACCCCACAGCGGAGCTCCTACGAGCAGTACTTC. Translated: CASSLTPQRSSYEQYF. This chain uses TRBV28 with TRBJ2-7, with D possibly being TRBD2 (5 bases). The CDR3 is 16 amino acids. Germline-derived CDR1 and CDR2 are MDHEN and SYDVKM. The V and J ends lost 2 bases and 0 bases respectively, with 14 bases between them. Complete variable domain (other parts from reference TRBV28 and TRBJ2-7): DVKVTQSSRYLVKRTGEKVFLECVQDMDHENMFWYRQDPGLGLRLIYFSYDVKMKEKGDIPEGYSVSREKKERFSLILESASTNQTSMYLCASSLTPQRSSYEQYFGPGTRLTVT.

The chain has TRBV19 and TRBJ2-3; D is undetermined. The length of the CDR3 is 13 residues. V gave up 3 bases and J gave up 6 bases, with 10 bases separating them. From germline, CDR1 is LNHDA and CDR2 SQIVND (reference sequence). The CDR3 nucleotides are TGTGCCAGTAGTATTTTCAGCGCGGATACGCAGTATTTT. This codes for CASSIFSADTQYF.

The chain recombines TRBV15 with TRBJ1-2, with 8 positions matching TRBD1. The CDR3 contains 15 residues. Trimming removed 2 bases from V and 8 bases from J; junction bases left unmatched: 10. The germline V gene has CDR1 LNHNV and CDR2 YYDKDF (reference sequence). CDR3 DNA: TGTGCCACCAGCAGATCCCAGGACAGGGCTCGCGGCTACACCTTC. It codes for CATSRSQDRARGYTF.

CDR3 sequence reads: CASTLAGLYEQYF. CDR3 DNA: TGTGCCAGCACCCTAGCGGGACTCTACGAGCAGTACTTC. This chain connects TRBV6-1 to TRBJ2-7, with 9 bases lining up with TRBD2. The junction had 4 bases not matched to a gene; V was cut back by 7 bases and J by 3 bases. Germline V gene sequence: CDR1 MNHNS, CDR2 SASEGT. The CDR3 is made up of 13 amino acids.

The genes are TRBV29-1 and TRBJ2-1; TRBD1 or TRBD2 may be the D gene (6 bases each). V lost 7 bases and J 14 bases, leaving 24 bases between the germline ends. From germline, CDR1 is SQVTM and CDR2 ANQGSEA. CDR3 length equals 13 residues. The CDR3 coding sequence is TGCAGCGCGGAGGGATTCCGACAGGCGCAGGAGTTCTTC. This sequence encodes CSAEGFRQAQEFF.

J is TRBJ2-3 and V is TRBV19, with TRBD1 as a possible D gene (6 bases). V lost 3 bases and J lost 4, with 11 bases in between. CDR1 LNHDA and CDR2 SQIVND come from the germline V gene (reference sequence). This CDR3 is 14 amino acids long. The CDR3 nucleotides are TGTGCCAGTAGTATTAGGGCAGGGGCAGATACGCAGTATTTT. It encodes CASSIRAGADTQYF.

This clone was observed once. The V gene is TRBV11-2, the J gene TRBJ1-2; 8 nucleotides align to TRBD1. The germline V gene encodes CDR1 SGHAT and CDR2 FQNNGV. Trimming cost V 4 bases and J 7 bases; bases outside gene matches: 8. CDR3 size: 14 residues. The CDR3 reads CASSSLGGTGGYTF. DNA for the CDR3: TGTGCCAGCAGCTCACTTGGCGGGACAGGTGGCTACACCTTC.

Concerning this clone: The missing conserved phenylalanine or tryptophan at the end of this CDR3 makes a read error likely. This sequence joins TRBV27 and TRBJ1-1; TRBD1 might be the D (5 bases). CDR3 length equals 14 residues. With 6 bases removed from V and 5 bases from J, the gap between germline ends came to 16 bases. Germline V gene data show CDR1 as MNHEY and CDR2 as SMNVEV (reference sequence). CDR3: CASRESGRPTEAFL. The CDR3 DNA follows: TGTGCCAGCAGGGAATCGGGACGGCCAACTGAAGCTTTCCTT.

V and J are TRBV5-1 and TRBJ1-1; TRBD1 is a possible D gene (6 bases). The germline gives CDR1 SGHRS, CDR2 YFSETQ. CDR3 length: 15 residues. The V end lost 5 bases, the J end lost 3 bases, and 17 bases lay between the germline ends. The CDR3 spells CASRFRGGEDTEAFF. CDR3 nucleotides: TGCGCCAGCAGGTTCAGGGGTGGGGAGGACACTGAAGCTTTCTTT.

This rearrangement joins TRBV19 to TRBJ2-1, with TRBD2 matching over 7 bases. The germline gives CDR1 LNHDA, CDR2 SQIVND (reference sequence). The CDR3 covers 17 residues. With 0 bases clipped from V and 4 bases from J, the junction kept 9 bases outside the gene matches. The chain's CDR3 is CASSIEGAGRSYNEQFF. For the CDR3, the DNA is TGTGCCAGTAGTATAGAAGGAGCGGGAAGAAGTTACAATGAGCAGTTCTTC.

This clone showed up just a few times. V is TRBV19 and J is TRBJ2-7; tentative D call: TRBD2 (5 bases). The ends were cut back, 3 bases at V and 3 bases at J, with 15 bases in the middle. The germline V gene has CDR1 LNHDA and CDR2 SQIVND (reference sequence). This CDR3 contains 15 residues. DNA for the CDR3: TGTGCCAGTAGTATTTGGGCTAGCCCCTACTACGAGCAGTACTTC. This translates into CASSIWASPYYEQYF.

The chain has TRBV5-6 and TRBJ1-2, with 8 bases matching TRBD1. This CDR3 is built from 12 residues. Germline V gene sequence: CDR1 SGHDT, CDR2 YYEEEE. V lost 0 bases, J lost 9 bases, and 1 base stayed unmatched. The CDR3 here is CASSLGTGSYTF. Here the CDR3 DNA reads TGTGCCAGCAGCTTGGGGACAGGGAGCTACACCTTC.

The chain combines TRBV4-3 with TRBJ2-1; D possibly corresponds to TRBD2 (6 bases). The CDR3 loop spans 16 amino acids. Germline CDR1 LGHNA, CDR2 YSLEER. V was pared by 0 bases and J by 2 bases, with 11 bases between. Here the CDR3 reads CASSQEPSEAYNEQFF. In DNA form, the CDR3 reads TGCGCCAGCAGCCAAGAACCTAGCGAGGCCTACAATGAGCAGTTCTTC.

The chain couples TRBV7-2 to TRBJ2-5; 7 bases are shared with TRBD1. From germline, CDR1 is SGHTA and CDR2 FQGNSA. The J segment lost 2 bases and the V segment lost 5 bases, leaving 5 bases of the junction unmatched. The CDR3 length is 14 residues. CDR3 sequence (DNA): TGTGCCAGCAGCATACGGGGACAGCAAGAGACCCAGTACTTC. Encoded protein: CASSIRGQQETQYF.